The clone carrying this T cell receptor beta chain was observed at least ten times. This sample was included in a study of human T cells and chemical hapten exposure. MiXCR was run by TCRdb on the RACE reads, yielding one entry per CDR3 protein. The sample gives around 190,000 distinct CDR3 sequences, approximately 20% of which show up once; approximately 6.4% is in the top ten. Time point noted: patch test 1, 2 weeks after DPC sensitization. Noted treatment: therapeutic diphenylcyclopropenone sensitization with weekly scalp DPC. Trimming pared 1 base from V and 4 bases from J, leaving 8 bases between. The CDR3 totals 14 residues. The germline gives CDR1 SEHNR, CDR2 FQNEAQ (reference sequence).

The specimen was whole blood, collected in connection with sensitization to the hapten diphenylcyclopropenone (DPC). The sequence was obtained from a woman in her forties or fifties with alopecia areata. Some clones in this sample may be carry-over from other donors' samples. V gene TRBV7-9 combines with J gene TRBJ2-1; no firm D call. CDR3 coding DNA: TGTGCCAGCAGCTTAGTGGCCAGTTACAATGAGCAGTTCTTC. It translates to CASSLVASYNEQFF.